The 19 T cell receptor beta chains reported below all come from one sample, sequenced in a study of T cell changes during pregnancy in multiple sclerosis. TCRdb's table, derived via immunoSEQ multiplex PCR, lists solely in-frame clones and lacks some. In the table there are about 48,000 clones, about nine tenths of which are singletons. The sample was CD4+ T cells from peripheral blood mononuclear cells, taken in the second trimester of pregnancy. All receptors come from a female donor with multiple sclerosis, enrolled in a pregnancy study.

This chain connects TRBV5-6 to TRBJ2-7, with D maybe TRBD2 (5 bases). V was trimmed by 3 bases and J by 0 bases, leaving 16 bases between them. The CDR3 is 16 residues long. Germline values: CDR1 SGHDT, CDR2 YYEEEE. The CDR3 bases are TGTGCCAGCAGCTCTCCAATAGGACGGGACTCCTACGAGCAGTACTTC. Translating gives CASSSPIGRDSYEQYF.

The chain employs TRBV7-9 and TRBJ1-1; TRBD1 aligns across 7 bases. This CDR3 region has 16 residues. Trimming took 2 bases from V and 0 from J; bases not matched to a gene: 6. Germline CDR1 reads SEHNR; CDR2 reads FQNEAQ (reference sequence). The CDR3 DNA sequence: TGTGCCAGCAGCTTATGGACAGGAACCATGAACACTGAAGCTTTCTTT. Amino acids: CASSLWTGTMNTEAFF.

Regarding this clone: This specimen includes other DNA sequences encoding the same CDR3. The rearrangement joins TRBV7-2 to TRBJ2-3; the D gene is possibly TRBD1 (6 bases). CDR1 is SGHTA and CDR2 is FQGNSA in the germline V gene. The CDR3 is 14 amino acids. Trimming cost V 1 base and J 4 bases, with 9 bases left between them. The CDR3 DNA reads TGTGCCAGCAGCTTAGGAGCAGGGGCAGATACGCAGTATTTT. It is translated as CASSLGAGADTQYF.

This chain links TRBV10-3 with TRBJ1-3, with D possibly TRBD1 on 5 matching bases. Germline CDR1 and CDR2: ENHRY and SYGVKD. The CDR3 has 12 amino acids. V was cut by 8 bases and J by 4 bases, with 9 bases left in between. Here the CDR3 DNA reads TGTGCCATCGGCCGACAGGGAAACACCATATATTTT. This codes for CAIGRQGNTIYF.

The rearrangement uses TRBV27 and TRBJ2-7; 7 nucleotides align to TRBD1. V dropped 10 bases and J dropped 5; count of bases not matched to a gene: 14. The CDR3 contains 14 residues. Germline V gene data show CDR1 as MNHEY and CDR2 as SMNVEV (reference sequence). The DNA for the CDR3 is TGTGCCACCAGCAGGCAGGGGGTATGGGACGAGCAGTACTTC. Protein product: CATSRQGVWDEQYF.

V usage is TRBV7-8 and J usage is TRBJ2-7; TRBD1 matches at 12 bases. CDR1 is SGHVS and CDR2 is FQNEAQ in the germline V gene. The CDR3 runs 16 residues. The V segment lost 1 base and the J segment 6 bases; nucleotides outside the gene matches: 7. The CDR3 DNA is TGTGCCAGCAGCTTAGGGCGGGGGACAGGGGGCGTCGAGCAGTACTTC. This gives the protein CASSLGRGTGGVEQYF.

V is TRBV7-9 and J is TRBJ2-7, with 8 positions matching TRBD2. The CDR3 runs to 13 residues. Trimming at V came to 2 bases and at J to 7 bases, leaving 4 bases not matched to a gene. Germline V lookup: CDR1 SEHNR, CDR2 FQNEAQ (reference sequence). CDR3 sequence (DNA): TGTGCCAGCAGCTTACTAGCGGGCGAAGAGCAGTACTTC. It codes for CASSLLAGEEQYF.

This rearrangement joins TRBV5-4 to TRBJ2-2; D is ambiguous. V shed 6 bases and J shed 4 bases, with 16 bases lying between them. CDR1 is SGHNT and CDR2 is YYREEE in the germline V gene (reference sequence). The CDR3 runs to 15 residues. Here the CDR3 reads CASNWNGSSTGELFF. The CDR3 nucleotides read TGTGCCAGCAACTGGAACGGGTCTTCCACCGGGGAGCTGTTTTTT.

The CDR3 DNA reads TGTGCCAGTAGTACAAGCCCGACCTACAGGGGAAATCAGCCCCAGCATTTT. Protein product: CASSTSPTYRGNQPQHF. The chain links TRBV19 to TRBJ1-5; TRBD1 agrees at 7 bases. The junction had 13 bases not matched to a gene; V was cut back by 4 bases and J by 4 bases. The length of the CDR3 is 17 residues. Germline V gives CDR1 LNHDA, CDR2 SQIVND (reference sequence).

The rearrangement links TRBV18 to TRBJ2-5, with 9 nucleotides matching TRBD1. The CDR3 covers 15 residues. V lost 6 bases and J lost 6; bases outside the gene matches: 11. Germline CDR1 is KGHSH and CDR2 is LQKENI. The CDR3 DNA reads as TGTGCCAGCTCTTTGGCCGGGACAGGGATAAAGACCCAGTACTTC. This translates into CASSLAGTGIKTQYF.

The chain couples TRBV6-1 to TRBJ1-2; 9 nucleotides line up with TRBD1. The ends lost 2 bases at V and 5 bases at J; junction bases unmatched: 6. Germline V gives CDR1 MNHNS, CDR2 SASEGT. CDR3 length: 15 residues. The DNA of the CDR3 is TGTGCCAGCAGTGAACGACCGGGACAGGGTTATGGCTACACCTTC. Its protein is CASSERPGQGYGYTF.

This rearrangement joins TRBV28 to TRBJ2-3; unclear D gene. Germline V gene data show CDR1 as MDHEN and CDR2 as SYDVKM. V was trimmed by 8 bases and J by 4 bases, leaving 7 bases between them. There are 11 residues in the CDR3. CDR3 nucleotides: TGTGCCAGCGGAGTGGCAGATACGCAGTATTTT. Translation gives CASGVADTQYF.

The chain uses TRBV11-2 and TRBJ2-7; D not resolved. Germline CDR1 reads SGHAT; CDR2 reads FQNNGV. V lost 4 bases and J lost 2, with 9 bases in between. The CDR3 covers 13 residues. The CDR3 nucleotides read TGTGCCAGCAGCTCGCGACGGGCCTACGAGCAGTACTTC. This translates into CASSSRRAYEQYF. Full variable domain (missing parts from reference TRBV11-2 and TRBJ2-7): EAGVAQSPRYKIIEKRQSVAFWCNPISGHATLYWYQQILGQGPKLLIQFQNNGVVDDSQLPKDRFSAERLKGVDSTLKIQPAKLEDSAVYLCASSSRRAYEQYFGPGTRLTVT.

This clone has only one observation. The V and J genes are TRBV7-2 and TRBJ2-5, with 7 bases lining up with TRBD2. Per the germline V gene, CDR1 is SGHTA and CDR2 is FQGNSA. The J segment lost 1 base and the V segment lost 4 bases, leaving 6 bases of the junction unmatched. This CDR3 has 15 amino acids. The CDR3 here is CASSSGGLRQETQYF. DNA of the CDR3: TGTGCCAGCAGCTCCGGGGGACTACGCCAAGAGACCCAGTACTTC.

The chain has TRBV11-2 and TRBJ2-7, with D possibly being TRBD1 (7 bases). Trimming shortened V by 5 bases and J by 3 bases, and 20 bases separated the two germline ends. The CDR3 is 16 residues long. Per the germline V gene, CDR1 is SGHAT and CDR2 is FQNNGV. The CDR3 region has the DNA TGTGCCAGCAGCCCCACCGCGGGACAGTCCCGCTACGAGCAGTACTTC. Amino acid sequence: CASSPTAGQSRYEQYF.

V usage is TRBV6-5 and J usage is TRBJ1-5; TRBD1 might be the D (5 bases). Looked up from germline, CDR1 is MNHEY and CDR2 is SVGAGI. The germline V and J ends were trimmed by 6 bases and 3 bases, with 12 bases remaining between them. The CDR3 sequence is 14 residues long. CDR3 region: CASSTGRPNQPQHF. CDR3 bases: TGTGCCAGCAGCACAGGACGGCCCAATCAGCCCCAGCATTTT.

The chain couples TRBV5-1 to TRBJ2-6; 10 positions agree with TRBD1. Looked up from germline, CDR1 is SGHRS and CDR2 is YFSETQ. Trimming at V came to 4 bases and at J to 3 bases, leaving 7 bases not matched to a gene. This CDR3 has 17 amino acids. CDR3 in amino acids: CASSPRTGGNGANVLTF. The CDR3 nucleotides are TGCGCCAGCAGCCCTAGGACAGGGGGGAATGGGGCCAACGTCCTGACTTTC.

The chain carries TRBV5-4 and TRBJ2-3; 8 positions match TRBD1. Germline lookup yields CDR1 SGHNT and CDR2 YYREEE (reference sequence). This CDR3 is 16 amino acids long. With V trimmed by 4 bases and J by 3 bases, 10 bases remained unmatched. CDR3 sequence reads: CASSRTGTGKTDTQYF. CDR3 DNA sequence: TGTGCCAGCAGCCGAACCGGGACAGGCAAGACAGATACGCAGTATTTT.

The gene calls are TRBV6-6 and TRBJ2-2, with a possible D match to TRBD2 (6 bases). The CDR3 extends over 13 amino acids. Trimming removed 7 bases from V and 4 bases from J, with 10 bases in between. The V gene's germline CDR1 is MNHNY and CDR2 SVGAGI (reference sequence). Written as DNA, the CDR3 is TGTGCCAGCATCGGGGGATTCACCGGGGAGCTGTTTTTT. Amino acid sequence: CASIGGFTGELFF.